One and the same sample provided the 18 T cell receptor beta chains below, sequenced in a study of early T cells in non-severe SARS-CoV-2 infection. TCRdb re-analysed the 5' RACE reads in MiXCR, keeping a single row per CDR3 protein. The data show 55,000 to 65,000 distinct CDR3 sequences, more than 8.5% seen once. Sequencing input: whole blood. These receptors all stem from an adult who was a healthcare worker with PCR-confirmed SARS-CoV-2 infection or an uninfected control (not recorded which).

Points on this clonotype: Just one base apart from a much larger clone, this may be a read error. This chain links TRBV7-2 with TRBJ1-1; 7 positions agree with TRBD1. CDR1 is SGHTA, CDR2 FQGNSA, per germline. The CDR3 totals 15 residues. J lost 3 bases, V lost 8 bases, and 12 bases had no gene match. CDR3 in DNA: TGTGCCAGCGGGAGGCTTCCAACAGGGGACACTGAAGCTTTCTTT. Its protein product is CASGRLPTGDTEAFF.

This clonotype was counted at least ten times. The rearrangement joins TRBV6-2 or TRBV6-3 to TRBJ1-1, with unresolved D. Trimming shortened V by 0 bases and J by 1 base, and 6 bases separated the two germline ends. Germline V gives CDR1 MNHEY, CDR2 SVGEGT. The CDR3 has 14 residues. The CDR3 DNA follows: TGTGCCAGCAGTTACTCGTCGTGGAACACTGAAGCTTTCTTT. Translated, it gives CASSYSSWNTEAFF.

The chain uses TRBV5-1 and TRBJ2-5, with 11 bases identical to TRBD1. J gave up 4 bases and V 1 base, and 12 bases lay outside the gene matches. This CDR3 is built from 18 residues. The germline gives CDR1 SGHRS, CDR2 YFSETQ. CDR3 sequence: CASSLRLFGQGARETQYF. In DNA, the CDR3 is TGCGCCAGCAGCTTGCGTCTTTTTGGACAGGGGGCTCGAGAGACCCAGTACTTC. Based on the CDR3 plus reference TRBV5-1 and TRBJ2-5, the full variable domain is KAGVTQTPRYLIKTRGQQVTLSCSPISGHRSVSWYQQTPGQGLQFLFEYFSETQRNKGNFPGRFSGRQFSNSRSEMNVSTLELGDSALYLCASSLRLFGQGARETQYFGPGTRLLVL.

The V call is TRBV6-2 or TRBV6-3, the J call TRBJ2-7; a possible D gene is TRBD2 (6 bases). V was trimmed by 5 bases and J by 3 bases, leaving 20 bases between them. The CDR3 is 16 amino acids. CDR1 and CDR2 (germline): MNHEY, SVGEGT. The CDR3 protein is CASSPRGLALRYEQYF. The CDR3 DNA follows: TGTGCCAGCAGTCCGCGAGGCCTAGCGCTCCGCTACGAGCAGTACTTC.

This clonotype was picked up many times. The chain's CDR3 is CASSTESENNEQFF. In nucleotides, the CDR3 is TGTGCCAGCAGCACAGAAAGCGAAAACAATGAGCAGTTCTTC. This sequence joins TRBV7-2 and TRBJ2-1; D unresolved. Per germline, CDR1 SGHTA and CDR2 FQGNSA. The CDR3 has 14 amino acids. Deletions cut 5 bases from V and 5 bases from J, with 13 bases between.

This clonotype occurred many times. V is TRBV27 and J is TRBJ1-5, with D uncertain. CDR3 length: 15 residues. The germline V gene has CDR1 MNHEY and CDR2 SMNVEV (reference sequence). The V gene lost 3 bases and the J gene lost 2 bases, with 11 bases spanning the gap. The DNA of the CDR3 is TGTGCCAGCAGTTTGTTGGGGAGAGGCAATCAGCCCCAGCATTTT. The encoded protein is CASSLLGRGNQPQHF.

This clonotype came up a few times. The chain couples TRBV30 to TRBJ2-7; 10 nucleotides align to TRBD1. The length of the CDR3 is 15 residues. Germline V gene data show CDR1 as GTSNPN and CDR2 as SVGIG (reference sequence). The ends lost 3 bases at V and 7 bases at J; junction bases unmatched: 12. CDR3 bases: TGTGCCTGGAGGACCCGGGACAGGGGACATGGGGAGCAGTACTTC. It yields the protein CAWRTRDRGHGEQYF.

Ten or more counts support this clonotype. The chain employs TRBV27 and TRBJ2-1; D gene uncertain. CDR1 and CDR2 from the germline V gene are MNHEY and SMNVEV (reference sequence). CDR3 length: 13 residues. V was pared by 3 bases and J by 10 bases, with 13 bases between. The CDR3 DNA reads as TGTGCCAGCAGTTTTCTGGCTCGCATGGAGCAGTTCTTC. Amino acid sequence: CASSFLARMEQFF.

A few counts support this clonotype. V is TRBV7-9 and J is TRBJ2-3; D uncertain. V was cut by 5 bases and J by 0 bases, with 12 bases left in between. Germline CDR1 and CDR2: SEHNR and FQNEAQ (reference sequence). This CDR3 is 15 amino acids long. CDR3 coding DNA: TGTGCCAGCAGCCCGTCTAGGTCTAGCACAGATACGCAGTATTTT. Protein: CASSPSRSSTDTQYF.

This clonotype was detected ten times or more. The chain joins TRBV6-5 to TRBJ1-6; weak D call: TRBD1 (6 bases). Between the trimmed V and J ends, which lost 8 bases and 9 bases, there was a span of 17 bases. The length of the CDR3 is 14 residues. Per the germline V gene, CDR1 is MNHEY and CDR2 is SVGAGI. CDR3 loop: CASSTQGASSPLHF. The CDR3 DNA follows: TGTGCCAGCTCCACACAGGGTGCTTCTTCACCCCTCCACTTT.

This clonotype came up many times. V usage is TRBV20-1 and J usage is TRBJ2-1; 9 bases map to TRBD2. The V gene end was trimmed by 4 bases and the J gene end by 6 bases; junction bases not matched to a gene: 10. Germline V gene data show CDR1 as DFQATT and CDR2 as SNEGSKA (reference sequence). The CDR3 totals 15 residues. The CDR3 here is CSATDPRREGNEQFF. DNA for the CDR3: TGCAGTGCTACCGACCCGAGGCGGGAGGGCAATGAGCAGTTCTTC.

J is TRBJ2-3 and V is TRBV7-9, with D unclear. CDR1 and CDR2 (germline): SEHNR, FQNEAQ (reference sequence). This CDR3 comprises 16 residues. V gave up 4 bases and J gave up 0 bases, with 14 bases separating them. The CDR3 DNA is TGTGCCAGCAGCTCGGGTGCCGTAAGAAGCACAGATACGCAGTATTTT. Residues: CASSSGAVRSTDTQYF.

This clonotype showed up just a few times. The J gene is TRBJ1-6, the V gene TRBV7-9; TRBD1 matches 7 bases. V was clipped by 3 bases and J by 0 bases; unmatched bases: 5. There are 17 residues in the CDR3. The germline V gene has CDR1 SEHNR and CDR2 FQNEAQ (reference sequence). The DNA of the CDR3 is TGTGCCAGCAGCTTCTCGACAGGGAGCTCCTATAATTCACCCCTCCACTTT. The encoded protein is CASSFSTGSSYNSPLHF.

There are many counts of this clonotype. V is TRBV11-2 and J is TRBJ2-4; TRBD1 aligns across 9 bases. The CDR3 runs to 15 residues. V lost 5 bases to trimming and J lost 4 bases; unmatched junction nucleotides: 6. Germline V gene sequence: CDR1 SGHAT, CDR2 FQNNGV. DNA for the CDR3: TGTGCCAGCAGCCCATCCGGGACAGGGAAAAACATTCAGTACTTC. Amino acid sequence: CASSPSGTGKNIQYF.

The sample holds many counts of this clonotype. The rearrangement joins TRBV7-2 to TRBJ2-1; TRBD2 aligns across 7 bases. This CDR3 has 16 amino acids. Germline V CDR1 and CDR2: SGHTA, FQGNSA. Trimming cost V 5 bases and J 7 bases; bases outside gene matches: 14. CDR3 bases: TGTGCCAGCAGCCTATACCCGGGACTAAAGTTTAATGAGCAGTTCTTC. This codes for CASSLYPGLKFNEQFF.

This clonotype was picked up many times. The rearrangement uses TRBV5-4 and TRBJ2-4, with D possibly being TRBD2 (6 bases). Germline CDR1 is SGHNT and CDR2 is YYREEE (reference sequence). Trimming pared 0 bases from V and 0 bases from J, leaving 10 bases between. This CDR3 has 16 residues. This CDR3 is CASSLEAGLAKNIQYF. The CDR3 nucleotides read TGTGCCAGCAGCTTGGAGGCGGGACTAGCCAAAAACATTCAGTACTTC.

The rearrangement links TRBV12-5 to TRBJ2-1, with no clear D. CDR1 is LGHNT, CDR2 FRNRAP, per germline. Trimming removed 8 bases from V and 6 bases from J, with 11 bases in between. The CDR3 length is 12 residues. CDR3 sequence (DNA): TGTGCTAGTCAAGAGTGGGCCAATGAGCAGTTCTTC. It is translated as CASQEWANEQFF.

This clonotype was detected ten times or more. The V and J genes are TRBV7-9 and TRBJ2-1; D possibly corresponds to TRBD2 (6 bases). This CDR3 is built from 14 residues. Per the germline V gene, CDR1 is SEHNR and CDR2 is FQNEAQ (reference sequence). V shed 4 bases and J shed 0 bases, with 7 bases lying between them. The CDR3 DNA reads as TGTGCCAGCAGCTCCGGGAGCTCCTACAATGAGCAGTTCTTC. Its translation: CASSSGSSYNEQFF.